This entry lists 26 T cell receptor beta chains sequenced from one sample in a study of T cells in localized non-small cell lung cancer. Here immunoSEQ multiplex PCR was the method, and the copy in TCRdb shows in-frame clones only, minus some. Here the sample spans thousands of clones, approximately 25% being singletons. The sequencing used lung tumor tissue, collected before any cancer treatment. Receptor source: a man aged 35-69 years with stage III lung adenocarcinoma.

The chain's CDR3 is CASSYARDRGYEQYF. The DNA for the CDR3 is TGTGCCAGCAGTTACGCCCGGGACAGGGGCTACGAGCAGTACTTC. The chain joins TRBV6-8 to TRBJ2-7; 10 nucleotides match TRBD1. The germline V gene encodes CDR1 MNHGY and CDR2 SAAAGT. The CDR3 is 15 residues long. V lost 2 bases, J lost 3 bases, and 4 bases stayed unmatched.

This chain joins TRBV14 and TRBJ2-3, with D maybe TRBD1 (6 bases). The germline CDR1 and CDR2 sequences are SGHDN and FVKESK. This CDR3 is built from 15 residues. V shed 0 bases and J shed 11 bases, with 18 bases lying between them. The CDR3: CASSQDRGRGLGQYF. DNA for the CDR3: TGTGCCAGCAGCCAAGACAGGGGCAGAGGGCTAGGGCAGTATTTT.

This clone is large in the sample. The rearrangement joins TRBV15 to TRBJ2-7; a weak D match, TRBD1 (5 bases). The CDR3 spans 15 residues. V was cut by 1 base and J by 2 bases, with 12 bases left in between. CDR1 and CDR2 (germline): LNHNV, YYDKDF (reference sequence). The DNA of the CDR3 is TGTGCCACCAGCAGAGGTGGGGCGAGCGCCTACGAGCAGTACTTC. Protein: CATSRGGASAYEQYF.

V and J are TRBV15 and TRBJ2-3; D is perhaps TRBD1 (6 bases). V was trimmed by 1 base and J by 2 bases, leaving 13 bases between them. The CDR3 consists of 16 residues. CDR1 and CDR2 from the germline V gene are LNHNV and YYDKDF (reference sequence). CDR3 loop: CATSRAQGRPTDTQYF. CDR3 DNA: TGTGCCACCAGCAGAGCACAGGGACGCCCCACAGATACGCAGTATTTT.

V gene TRBV6-8 combines with J gene TRBJ2-1, with 12 bases aligning to TRBD2. The length of the CDR3 is 15 residues. Germline V lookup: CDR1 MNHGY, CDR2 SAAAGT. V lost 9 bases and J lost 4; bases outside the gene matches: 7. The CDR3 reads CASKTSGGLYNEQFF. CDR3 in DNA: TGTGCCAGTAAGACTAGCGGGGGCCTATACAATGAGCAGTTCTTC.

The chain recombines TRBV23-1 with TRBJ1-3; D is undetermined. TRBV23-1 is labeled an ORF, and its function is uncertain. This CDR3 has 16 amino acids. V shed 6 bases and J shed 6 bases, with 21 bases lying between them. CDR3 nucleotides: TGCGCCAGCAGCCAAGATTTAGTGGGAAGTGAAAACACCATATATTTT. Its translation is CASSQDLVGSENTIYF.

The chain combines TRBV6-8 with TRBJ1-6, with D unresolved. V lost 6 bases and J 5 bases, leaving 11 bases between the germline ends. Germline-derived CDR1 and CDR2 are MNHGY and SAAAGT. The CDR3 runs to 14 residues. The CDR3, as DNA: TGTGCCAGCAGCGCGGACGGAAATAATTCACCCCTCCACTTT. It encodes CASSADGNNSPLHF.

The chain links TRBV11-3 to TRBJ1-1; weak D call: TRBD1 (5 bases). Germline CDR1 reads SGHNT; CDR2 reads YENEEA. V was trimmed by 5 bases and J by 5 bases, leaving 15 bases between them. The CDR3 is 14 residues long. CDR3 in DNA: TGTGCCAGCAGCCAGGGAAATACCCGAACTGAAGCTTTCTTT. Its protein product is CASSQGNTRTEAFF.

The chain has TRBV19 and TRBJ2-3; D remains unclear. This CDR3 spans 12 amino acids. The germline V gene encodes CDR1 LNHDA and CDR2 SQIVND (reference sequence). The V gene lost 8 bases and the J gene lost 4 bases, with 10 bases spanning the gap. The CDR3 loop is CASSRLADTQYF. The DNA for the CDR3 is TGTGCCAGTTCCAGGCTGGCAGATACGCAGTATTTT.

The chain joins TRBV11-3 to TRBJ2-7; the match to TRBD1 covers 11 bases. The CDR3 has 15 residues. Germline CDR1 and CDR2: SGHNT and YENEEA. Trimming removed 4 bases from V and 3 bases from J; junction bases left unmatched: 5. CDR3 sequence reads: CASSYRDRGDYEQYF. The CDR3 coding sequence is TGTGCCAGCAGCTACCGGGACAGGGGGGACTACGAGCAGTACTTC. Using reference TRBV11-3 and TRBJ2-7 for the parts outside the CDR3, the full variable domain is EAGVVQSPRYKIIEKKQPVAFWCNPISGHNTLYWYLQNLGQGPELLIRYENEEAVDDSQLPKDRFSAERLKGVDSTLKIQPAELGDSAVYLCASSYRDRGDYEQYFGPGTRLTVT.

This clone appeared a few times. The chain combines TRBV15 with TRBJ1-4; D remains ambiguous. The CDR3 runs 15 residues. Germline V gene lookup returns CDR1 LNHNV and CDR2 YYDKDF (reference sequence). V was trimmed by 0 bases and J by 5 bases, leaving 10 bases between them. In DNA, the CDR3 is TGTGCCACCAGCAGAGATCAACGGCAGAATGAAAAACTGTTTTTT. This codes for CATSRDQRQNEKLFF.

This clone was picked up a small number of times. This chain links TRBV6-8 with TRBJ1-6; 7 nucleotides line up with TRBD1. The germline gives CDR1 MNHGY, CDR2 SAAAGT. V gave up 6 bases and J gave up 10 bases; unmatched junction bases: 6. CDR3 length equals 13 residues. The CDR3 DNA sequence: TGTGCCAGCAGAGACAGGGTTGGCTCACCCCTCCACTTT. Translated: CASRDRVGSPLHF.

This clone was seen a handful of times. V usage is TRBV6-7 and J usage is TRBJ2-7; D is unclear. TRBV6-7 carries the ORF label, with uncertain function. V lost 2 bases to trimming and J lost 0 bases, with 11 bases between them. The CDR3 contains 15 residues. DNA for the CDR3: TGTGCCAGCAGTTACCGGCGGATGAGCTCCTACGAGCAGTACTTC. Translated: CASSYRRMSSYEQYF.

This chain uses TRBV29-1 with TRBJ2-1; D might be TRBD1 (6 bases). This CDR3 is 18 amino acids long. The V gene lost 0 bases and the J gene lost 4 bases, with 22 bases spanning the gap. Germline lookup yields CDR1 SQVTM and CDR2 ANQGSEA. The DNA of the CDR3 is TGCAGCGTTGAAGATCAGGGGAGCCTAGCTCGCCATTACAATGAGCAGTTCTTC. Encoded protein: CSVEDQGSLARHYNEQFF.

This clone counts as medium-sized. V usage is TRBV30 and J usage is TRBJ2-1, with D hard to call. This CDR3 is 16 amino acids long. The V and J ends lost 2 bases and 4 bases respectively, with 18 bases between them. CDR1 and CDR2 (germline): GTSNPN, SVGIG (reference sequence). For the CDR3, the DNA is TGTGCCTGGAGTAAGGGCTCCACCATCCTATACAATGAGCAGTTCTTC. Translating it yields CAWSKGSTILYNEQFF.

The sample holds a few counts of this clone. The rearrangement joins TRBV18 to TRBJ2-3; D unclear. The CDR3 is 13 residues long. The V end lost 0 bases, the J end lost 0 bases, and 1 base lay between the germline ends. Per the germline V gene, CDR1 is KGHSH and CDR2 is LQKENI. CDR3 amino acids: CASSPPSTDTQYF. The CDR3 DNA is TGTGCCAGCTCACCACCTAGCACAGATACGCAGTATTTT.

The chain recombines TRBV28 with TRBJ2-1; no firm D call. Deletions cut 1 base from V and 0 bases from J, with 16 bases between. The CDR3 is 18 amino acids. Germline loops: CDR1 MDHEN, CDR2 SYDVKM. The CDR3 nucleotides read TGTGCCAGCAGTTTATCAGGTGGCCTCCTTAGCTCCTACAATGAGCAGTTCTTC. Translated, it gives CASSLSGGLLSSYNEQFF.

The gene calls are TRBV1 and TRBJ1-3; no check of the table's D call, TRBD1, against the DNA was made. TRBV1 represents a pseudogene. The CDR3 is made up of 17 amino acids. The CDR3 spells CASSQDQRVGERNTIYF. In nucleotides, the CDR3 is TGCGCCAGCAGCCAAGATCAGCGAGTAGGGGAAAGAAACACCATATATTTT.

This clone was seen a few times. CDR3 amino acids: CATRAPTLFGELFF. The CDR3 coding sequence is TGTGCCACCAGAGCACCTACTTTGTTCGGGGAGCTGTTTTTT. The chain employs TRBV15 and TRBJ2-2; unclear D gene. CDR3 length: 14 residues. The V gene's germline CDR1 is LNHNV and CDR2 YYDKDF (reference sequence). Trimming shortened V by 6 bases and J by 7 bases, and 15 bases separated the two germline ends.

Many counts were recorded for this clone. This chain links TRBV8-2 with TRBJ2-7; TRBD1 was called by the table and not checked on the DNA. TRBV8-2 corresponds to a pseudogene. The CDR3 has 14 residues. Written as DNA, the CDR3 is TGTGCCAGCAGATCCGGGACAGGTGACCGCGAGCAGTACTTC. Its translation: CASRSGTGDREQYF.

Within the sample, this clone is medium-sized. This CDR3 is CASHGSATRETEAFF. CDR3 sequence (DNA): TGTGCCAGCCACGGGTCGGCGACCCGGGAGACTGAAGCTTTCTTT. This rearrangement joins TRBV28 to TRBJ1-1; no reliable D call. V shed 8 bases and J shed 5 bases, with 21 bases lying between them. Germline V gives CDR1 MDHEN, CDR2 SYDVKM. The CDR3 is 15 residues long.

Relative to its sample, this clone is medium-sized. The rearrangement uses TRBV11-3 and TRBJ1-2; 7 bases match TRBD1. V lost 5 bases and J lost 0; bases outside the gene matches: 6. Germline V gene lookup returns CDR1 SGHNT and CDR2 YENEEA. The CDR3 has 15 residues. In DNA, the CDR3 is TGTGCCAGCAGCGAATGGGACAGTGCTAACTATGGCTACACCTTC. It is translated as CASSEWDSANYGYTF.

This clone occurred a few times. The rearrangement joins TRBV16 to TRBJ2-2, with TRBD1 matching over 7 bases. Germline CDR1 is KGHSY and CDR2 is FQNENV. This CDR3 is 15 amino acids long. V gave up 4 bases and J gave up 0 bases; unmatched junction bases: 2. The chain's CDR3 is CASSPDRTNTGELFF. CDR3 DNA sequence: TGTGCCAGCAGCCCGGACAGGACGAACACCGGGGAGCTGTTTTTT. The full variable domain, rest sourced from reference TRBV16 and TRBJ2-2, is GEEVAQTPKHLVRGEGQKAKLYCAPIKGHSYVFWYQQVLKNEFKFLISFQNENVFDETGMPKERFSAKCLPNSPCSLEIQATKLEDSAVYFCASSPDRTNTGELFFGEGSRLTVL.

This clone has just a few counts. This chain joins TRBV5-1 and TRBJ2-5; D ambiguous. Germline V gene sequence: CDR1 SGHRS, CDR2 YFSETQ. CDR3 length: 14 amino acids. V was trimmed by 0 bases and J by 5 bases, leaving 11 bases between them. The CDR3 protein is CASSLALVGETQYF. The CDR3 bases are TGCGCCAGCAGCTTGGCTCTAGTGGGCGAGACCCAGTACTTC.

By sample share, this clone is medium-sized (0.01 to 0.1%). V and J are TRBV11-3 and TRBJ1-6; D uncertain. Germline V CDR1 and CDR2: SGHNT, YENEEA. Trimming took off 0 bases at V and 0 bases at J, with 15 bases between the two ends. The CDR3 length is 19 residues. CDR3 amino acids: CASSLEQSHLSSYNSPLHF. DNA for the CDR3: TGTGCCAGCAGCTTAGAACAGTCCCACCTCAGCTCCTATAATTCACCCCTCCACTTT.

This rearrangement joins TRBV6-8 to TRBJ1-4, with D uncertain. The CDR3 length is 15 residues. Germline assignment: CDR1 MNHGY and CDR2 SAAAGT. With 6 bases removed from V and 7 bases from J, the gap between germline ends came to 18 bases. The CDR3 region has the DNA TGTGCCAGCAGGCTGGTGCTAAGTACAAGTGAAAAACTGTTTTTT. Translating it yields CASRLVLSTSEKLFF.